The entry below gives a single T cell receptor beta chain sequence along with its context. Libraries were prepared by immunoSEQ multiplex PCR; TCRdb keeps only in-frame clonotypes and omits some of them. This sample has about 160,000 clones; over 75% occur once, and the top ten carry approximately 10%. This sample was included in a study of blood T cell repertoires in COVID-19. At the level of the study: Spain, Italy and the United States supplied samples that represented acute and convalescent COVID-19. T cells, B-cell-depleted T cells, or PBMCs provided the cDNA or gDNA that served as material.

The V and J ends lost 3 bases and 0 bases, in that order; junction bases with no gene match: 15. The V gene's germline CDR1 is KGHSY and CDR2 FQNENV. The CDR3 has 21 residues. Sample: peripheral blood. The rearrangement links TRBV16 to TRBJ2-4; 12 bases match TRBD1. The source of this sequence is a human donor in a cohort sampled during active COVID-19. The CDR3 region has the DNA TGTGCCAGCAGCCAGTTCCTTAACCGGGACAGGGGGCGATTAGCCAAAAACATTCAGTACTTC. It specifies CASSQFLNRDRGRLAKNIQYF.